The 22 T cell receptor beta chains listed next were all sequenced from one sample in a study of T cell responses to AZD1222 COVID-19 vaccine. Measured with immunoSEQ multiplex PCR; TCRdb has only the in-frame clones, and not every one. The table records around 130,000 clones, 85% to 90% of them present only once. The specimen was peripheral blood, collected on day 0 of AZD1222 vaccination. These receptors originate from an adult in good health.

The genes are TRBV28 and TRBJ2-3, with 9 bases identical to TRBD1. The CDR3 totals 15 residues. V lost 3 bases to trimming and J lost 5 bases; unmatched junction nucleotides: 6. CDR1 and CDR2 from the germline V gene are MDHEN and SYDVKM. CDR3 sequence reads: CASSLQDRGGDTQYF. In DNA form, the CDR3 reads TGTGCCAGCAGTTTGCAGGACAGGGGTGGAGATACGCAGTATTTT.

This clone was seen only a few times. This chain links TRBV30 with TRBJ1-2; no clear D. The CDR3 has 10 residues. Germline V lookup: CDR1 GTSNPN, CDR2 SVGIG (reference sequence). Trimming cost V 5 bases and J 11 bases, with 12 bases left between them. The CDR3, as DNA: TGTGCCTGGCGTCGGGGAGGTTACACCTTC. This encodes CAWRRGGYTF.

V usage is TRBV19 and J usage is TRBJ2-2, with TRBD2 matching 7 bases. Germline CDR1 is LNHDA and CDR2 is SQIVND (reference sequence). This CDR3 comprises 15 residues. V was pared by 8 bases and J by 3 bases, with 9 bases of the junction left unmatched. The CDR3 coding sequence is TGTGCCAGTCAGGGAGGGGCGGGGTACACCGGGGAGCTGTTTTTT. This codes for CASQGGAGYTGELFF. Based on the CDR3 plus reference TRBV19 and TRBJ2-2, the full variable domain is DGGITQSPKYLFRKEGQNVTLSCEQNLNHDAMYWYRQDPGQGLRLIYYSQIVNDFQKGDIAEGYSVSREKKESFPLTVTSAQKNPTAFYLCASQGGAGYTGELFFGEGSRLTVL.

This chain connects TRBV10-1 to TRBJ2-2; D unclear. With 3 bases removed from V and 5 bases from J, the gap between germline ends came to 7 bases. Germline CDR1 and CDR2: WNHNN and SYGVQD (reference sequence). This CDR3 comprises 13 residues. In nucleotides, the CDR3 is TGCGCCAGCAGTGAAAGGGAAACCGGGGAGCTGTTTTTT. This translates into CASSERETGELFF.

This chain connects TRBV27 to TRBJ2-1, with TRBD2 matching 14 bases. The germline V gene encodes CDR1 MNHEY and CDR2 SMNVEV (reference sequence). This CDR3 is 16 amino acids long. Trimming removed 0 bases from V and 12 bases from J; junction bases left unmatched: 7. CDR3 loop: CASSLSGTSGSYVQFF. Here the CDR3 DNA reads TGTGCCAGCAGTTTATCTGGGACTAGCGGGAGTTATGTGCAGTTCTTC.

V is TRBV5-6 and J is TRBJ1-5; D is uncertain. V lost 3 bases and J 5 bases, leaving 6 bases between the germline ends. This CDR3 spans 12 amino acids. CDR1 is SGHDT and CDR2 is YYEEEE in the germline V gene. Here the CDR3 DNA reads TGTGCCAGCAGCTCCGATTATCAGCCCCAGCATTTT. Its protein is CASSSDYQPQHF.

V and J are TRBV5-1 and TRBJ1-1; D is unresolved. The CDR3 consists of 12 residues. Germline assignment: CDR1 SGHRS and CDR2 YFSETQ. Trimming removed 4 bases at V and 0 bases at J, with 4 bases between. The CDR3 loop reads CASSLLNTEAFF. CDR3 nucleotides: TGCGCCAGCAGCCTCCTGAACACTGAAGCTTTCTTT.

The CDR3 bases are TGTGCCAGCTCACCACCGGTGGCGGGTCTGGAGCAGTACTTC. Encoded protein: CASSPPVAGLEQYF. V is TRBV18 and J is TRBJ2-7; possible D gene TRBD2, 5 bases. The CDR3 runs 14 residues. Germline lookup yields CDR1 KGHSH and CDR2 LQKENI. Trimming pared 0 bases from V and 7 bases from J, leaving 13 bases between.

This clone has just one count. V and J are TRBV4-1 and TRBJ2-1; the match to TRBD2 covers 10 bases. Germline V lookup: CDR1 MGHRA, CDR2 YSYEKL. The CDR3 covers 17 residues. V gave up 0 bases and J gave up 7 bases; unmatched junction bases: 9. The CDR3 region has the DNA TGCGCCAGCAGCCAAGAAACCCCTAGCGGGAGTCGAAATGAGCAGTTCTTC. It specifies CASSQETPSGSRNEQFF.

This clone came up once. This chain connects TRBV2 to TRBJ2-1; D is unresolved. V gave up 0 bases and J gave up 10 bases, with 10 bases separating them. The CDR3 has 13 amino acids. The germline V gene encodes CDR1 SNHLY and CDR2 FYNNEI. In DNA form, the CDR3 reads TGTGCCAGCAGTGAAGCGGTAGCTAAAGAGCAGTTCTTC. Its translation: CASSEAVAKEQFF.

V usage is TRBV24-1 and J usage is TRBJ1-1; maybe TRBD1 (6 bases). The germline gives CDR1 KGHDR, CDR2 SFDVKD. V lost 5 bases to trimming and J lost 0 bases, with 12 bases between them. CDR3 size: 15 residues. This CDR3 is CATSGGGGLNTEAFF. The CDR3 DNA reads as TGTGCCACCAGTGGAGGAGGGGGATTGAACACTGAAGCTTTCTTT.

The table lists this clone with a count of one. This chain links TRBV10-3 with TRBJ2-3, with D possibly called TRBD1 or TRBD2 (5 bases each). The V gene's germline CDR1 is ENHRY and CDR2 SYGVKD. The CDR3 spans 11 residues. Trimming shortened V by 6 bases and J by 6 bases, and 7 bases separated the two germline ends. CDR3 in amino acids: CAIRGVDTQYF. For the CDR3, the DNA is TGTGCCATCAGGGGGGTGGATACGCAGTATTTT.

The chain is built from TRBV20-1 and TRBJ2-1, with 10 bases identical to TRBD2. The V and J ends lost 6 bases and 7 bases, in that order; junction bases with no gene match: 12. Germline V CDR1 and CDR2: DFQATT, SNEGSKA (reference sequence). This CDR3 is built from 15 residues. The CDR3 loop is CSASRVGLARNEQFF. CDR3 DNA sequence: TGCAGTGCCAGTCGGGTGGGACTAGCGAGAAATGAGCAGTTCTTC.

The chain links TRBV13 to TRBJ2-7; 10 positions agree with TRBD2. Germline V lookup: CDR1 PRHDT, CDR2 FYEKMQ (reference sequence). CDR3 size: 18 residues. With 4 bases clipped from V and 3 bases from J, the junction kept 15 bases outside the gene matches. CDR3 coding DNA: TGTGCCAGCAGCTCGACCCAGTTACTAGCGGGGACTTTCTACGAGCAGTACTTC. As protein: CASSSTQLLAGTFYEQYF.

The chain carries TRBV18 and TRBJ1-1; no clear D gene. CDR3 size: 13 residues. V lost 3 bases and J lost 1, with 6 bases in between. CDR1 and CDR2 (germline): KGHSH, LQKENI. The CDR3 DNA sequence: TGTGCCAGCTCACCGACTGGGAACACTGAAGCTTTCTTT. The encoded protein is CASSPTGNTEAFF.

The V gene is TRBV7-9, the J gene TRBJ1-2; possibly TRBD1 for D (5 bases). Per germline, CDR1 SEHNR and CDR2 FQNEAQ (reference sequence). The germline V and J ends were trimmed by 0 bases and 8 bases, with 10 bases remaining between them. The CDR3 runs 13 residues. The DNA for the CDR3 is TGTGCCAGCAGCTTAGCGGGGGTCCAAGGCTACACCTTC. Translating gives CASSLAGVQGYTF.

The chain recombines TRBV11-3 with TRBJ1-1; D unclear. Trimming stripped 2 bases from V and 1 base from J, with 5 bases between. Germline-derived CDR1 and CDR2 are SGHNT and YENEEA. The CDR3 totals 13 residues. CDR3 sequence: CASSLTPNTEAFF. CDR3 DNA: TGTGCCAGCAGCTTAACCCCGAACACTGAAGCTTTCTTT.

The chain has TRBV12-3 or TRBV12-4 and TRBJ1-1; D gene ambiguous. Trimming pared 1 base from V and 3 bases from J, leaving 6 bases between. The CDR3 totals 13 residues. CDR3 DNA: TGTGCCAGCAGTTTAGAACAGTACACTGAAGCTTTCTTT. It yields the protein CASSLEQYTEAFF.

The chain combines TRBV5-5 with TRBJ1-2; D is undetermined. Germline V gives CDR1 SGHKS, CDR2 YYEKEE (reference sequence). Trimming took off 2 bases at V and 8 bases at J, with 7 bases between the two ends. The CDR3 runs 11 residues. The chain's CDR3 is CASSLGNGYTF. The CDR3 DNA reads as TGTGCCAGCAGCTTAGGGAACGGCTACACCTTC.

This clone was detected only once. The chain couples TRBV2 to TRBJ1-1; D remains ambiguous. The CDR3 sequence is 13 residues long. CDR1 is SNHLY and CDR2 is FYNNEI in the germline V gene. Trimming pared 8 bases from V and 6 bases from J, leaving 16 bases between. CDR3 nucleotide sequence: TGTGCCAGCGGCAGCCCTGTGGATGCTGAAGCTTTCTTT. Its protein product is CASGSPVDAEAFF.

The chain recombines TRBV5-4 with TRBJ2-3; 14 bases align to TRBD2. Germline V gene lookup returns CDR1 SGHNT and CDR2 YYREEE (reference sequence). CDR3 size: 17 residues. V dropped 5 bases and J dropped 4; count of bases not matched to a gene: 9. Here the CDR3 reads CASSSGLAGGGADTQYF. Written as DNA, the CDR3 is TGTGCCAGCAGTTCAGGACTAGCGGGAGGAGGAGCAGATACGCAGTATTTT.

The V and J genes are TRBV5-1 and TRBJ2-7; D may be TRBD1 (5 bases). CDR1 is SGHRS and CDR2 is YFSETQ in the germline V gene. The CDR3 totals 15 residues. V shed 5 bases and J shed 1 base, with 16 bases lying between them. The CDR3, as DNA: TGCGCCAGCAGACCCGACAGCTCACCGTCCTACGAGCAGTACTTC. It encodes CASRPDSSPSYEQYF.